The present entry profiles one T cell receptor beta chain with its context. Antigen specificity is unknown. The sample originates from a study of OX40 agonist ivuxolimab in advanced cancers. Study overall: Head and neck, renal cell, melanoma or hepatocellular carcinoma were the cancers that dose-escalation patients had.

The study's findings and limits: CD4+ and CD8+ blood T cells expanded clonally by week 6 at 0.1 to 3.0 mg/kg. Averaged across samples, CD8+ T cells carried more expanded clones than CD4+ did.

Germline-derived CDR1 and CDR2 are GTSNPN and SVGIG (reference sequence). The CDR3 is made up of 15 amino acids. V lost 0 bases to trimming and J lost 7 bases, with 16 bases between them. The repertoire was sequenced with immunoSEQ multiplex PCR; TCRdb's copy has only in-frame clones and lacks some. This sample yields 100,000 to 150,000 clones, of which 90% are seen a single time; 0.9% to 1.2% belongs to the top ten. This clonotype was obtained from an adult with an advanced solid tumor such as melanoma, head and neck, liver or kidney cancer. The specimen comprised CD4+ or CD8+ T cells sorted from blood, sampled in a trial of the OX40 agonist ivuxolimab. This chain connects TRBV30 to TRBJ2-1; either TRBD1 or TRBD2 may supply D (6 bases each). In DNA, the CDR3 is TGTGCCTGGAGTGTGGTGCGGGACAAAATGAATGAGCAGTTCTTC. It is translated as CAWSVVRDKMNEQFF.